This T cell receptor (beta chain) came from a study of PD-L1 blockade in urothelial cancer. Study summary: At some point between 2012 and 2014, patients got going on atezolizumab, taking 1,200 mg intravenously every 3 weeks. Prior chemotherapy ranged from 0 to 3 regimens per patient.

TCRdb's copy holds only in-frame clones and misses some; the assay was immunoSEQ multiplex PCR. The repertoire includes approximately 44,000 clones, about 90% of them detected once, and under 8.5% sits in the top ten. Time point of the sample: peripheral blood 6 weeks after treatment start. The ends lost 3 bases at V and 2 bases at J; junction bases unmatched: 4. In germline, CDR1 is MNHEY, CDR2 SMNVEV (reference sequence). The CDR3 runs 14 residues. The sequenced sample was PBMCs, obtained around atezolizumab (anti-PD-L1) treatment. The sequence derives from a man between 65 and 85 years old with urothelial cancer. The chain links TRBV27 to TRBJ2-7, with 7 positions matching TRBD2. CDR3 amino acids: CASSLTSIPYEQYF. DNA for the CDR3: TGTGCCAGCAGTTTGACTAGCATCCCCTACGAGCAGTACTTC.